The 27 T cell receptor beta chains presented below share a single source sample, sequenced in a study of CD8 T cells in Susac syndrome. The RNA input was about 0.5 to 1 ug, and it was reverse transcribed with random hexamers. In TCRdb, the immunoSEQ multiplex PCR reads were re-called with MiXCR into one record per CDR3 protein. The sample carries approximately 90,000 distinct CDR3 sequences, 80% to 95% recorded once. The sample was CD8+ T cells from PBMCs. These receptors were collected from a human donor in good health.

The rearrangement uses TRBV5-1 and TRBJ2-7; D call uncertain. V lost 7 bases, J lost 1 base, and 18 bases lay in between. Germline V gene lookup returns CDR1 SGHRS and CDR2 YFSETQ. This CDR3 contains 15 residues. As DNA, the CDR3 is TGCGCCAGCCAAGAGTGGGTAGGCCAATCCTACGAGCAGTACTTC. As protein: CASQEWVGQSYEQYF.

The genes are TRBV20-1 and TRBJ2-7; perhaps TRBD2 as D (6 bases). Between the trimmed V and J ends, which lost 0 bases and 0 bases, there was a span of 12 bases. Germline CDR1 and CDR2: DFQATT and SNEGSKA (reference sequence). The CDR3 totals 15 residues. CDR3 in DNA: TGCAGTGCTAGAGATCGAGGGAGGAGCTCCTACGAGCAGTACTTC. It encodes CSARDRGRSSYEQYF.

This rearrangement joins TRBV29-1 to TRBJ1-1; D not certain. Trimming shortened V by 3 bases and J by 6 bases, and 8 bases separated the two germline ends. CDR3 length equals 11 residues. Germline V gene lookup returns CDR1 SQVTM and CDR2 ANQGSEA. The CDR3 spells CSVDQYAEAFF. The CDR3 nucleotides are TGCAGCGTTGACCAGTATGCTGAAGCTTTCTTT.

CDR3 in amino acids: CSTIVSNYGYTF. CDR3 sequence (DNA): TGCAGTACGATCGTTTCTAACTATGGCTACACCTTC. This chain uses TRBV20-1 with TRBJ1-2; D not certain. This CDR3 spans 12 amino acids. V shed 8 bases and J shed 0 bases, with 10 bases lying between them. Germline values: CDR1 DFQATT, CDR2 SNEGSKA (reference sequence).

V usage is TRBV5-1 and J usage is TRBJ1-1, with TRBD1 as a possible D gene (5 bases). Germline V gene data show CDR1 as SGHRS and CDR2 as YFSETQ. This CDR3 comprises 13 residues. The ends were cut back, 0 bases at V and 6 bases at J, with 9 bases in the middle. This CDR3 is CASSLARDSEAFF. CDR3 sequence (DNA): TGCGCCAGCAGCTTGGCCCGGGACTCTGAAGCTTTCTTT.

This clonotype was counted a single time. V is TRBV7-2 and J is TRBJ2-3; 13 bases match TRBD2. Trimming took 4 bases from V and 5 from J; bases not matched to a gene: 6. This CDR3 has 16 amino acids. Germline CDR1 SGHTA, CDR2 FQGNSA. The chain's CDR3 is CASSSTSGGAKDTQYF. The CDR3 bases are TGTGCCAGCAGCTCCACTAGCGGGGGGGCAAAAGATACGCAGTATTTT.

V is TRBV20-1 and J is TRBJ1-2; D is ambiguous. CDR3 size: 15 residues. V lost 0 bases and J lost 4, with 15 bases in between. The germline CDR1 and CDR2 sequences are DFQATT and SNEGSKA (reference sequence). The CDR3 DNA reads TGCAGTGCTAGAGATCTAAGGGATATCACCTATGGCTACACCTTC. Translating it yields CSARDLRDITYGYTF.

This clonotype has a single count. This chain joins TRBV7-9 and TRBJ2-7, with TRBD1 identical over 10 bases. CDR1 is SEHNR, CDR2 FQNEAQ, per germline (reference sequence). The trim removed 1 base at V and 6 bases at J, leaving 6 bases unmatched. CDR3 length equals 15 residues. The CDR3 DNA reads TGTGCCAGCAGCTTAGTGAGGACAGGGGGGGCCGAGCAGTACTTC. It encodes CASSLVRTGGAEQYF.

The chain combines TRBV2 with TRBJ2-1, with TRBD2 matching 11 bases. The length of the CDR3 is 13 residues. Germline V gives CDR1 SNHLY, CDR2 FYNNEI. With 9 bases clipped from V and 3 bases from J, the junction kept 1 base outside the gene matches. The CDR3 bases are TGTGCCAGGGGACTAGCGGACTACAATGAGCAGTTCTTC. Protein sequence: CARGLADYNEQFF.

The chain is built from TRBV19 and TRBJ1-1; 8 bases align to TRBD1. CDR3 length equals 16 residues. The germline V gene has CDR1 LNHDA and CDR2 SQIVND (reference sequence). J lost 0 bases, V lost 9 bases, and 12 bases had no gene match. For the CDR3, the DNA is TGTGCCAGCCGTGACGGACAGGGCGGCCTGAACACTGAAGCTTTCTTT. This gives the protein CASRDGQGGLNTEAFF.

This clonotype was seen once. The V and J genes are TRBV11-2 and TRBJ2-2, with D maybe TRBD1 (5 bases). This CDR3 spans 14 amino acids. Germline CDR1 SGHAT, CDR2 FQNNGV. Trimming took 7 bases from V and 3 from J, leaving 12 bases between them. The CDR3 nucleotides read TGTGCCAGCATCCGGACCAGGGACACCGGGGAGCTGTTTTTT. The encoded protein is CASIRTRDTGELFF.

The chain has TRBV28 and TRBJ2-5; 11 bases map to TRBD2. With 5 bases clipped from V and 5 bases from J, the junction kept 1 base outside the gene matches. The V gene's germline CDR1 is MDHEN and CDR2 SYDVKM. This CDR3 comprises 13 residues. CDR3 sequence reads: CASSPSGGETQYF. In DNA form, the CDR3 reads TGTGCCAGCAGTCCTAGCGGGGGGGAGACCCAGTACTTC. Full variable domain (rest looked up from reference TRBV28 and TRBJ2-5): DVKVTQSSRYLVKRTGEKVFLECVQDMDHENMFWYRQDPGLGLRLIYFSYDVKMKEKGDIPEGYSVSREKKERFSLILESASTNQTSMYLCASSPSGGETQYFGPGTRLLVL.

The rearrangement joins TRBV24-1 to TRBJ2-3, with no clear D. Germline CDR1 and CDR2: KGHDR and SFDVKD. Trimming took off 0 bases at V and 5 bases at J, with 2 bases between the two ends. The CDR3 runs to 12 residues. The CDR3 spells CATSDLLDTQYF. CDR3 nucleotides: TGTGCCACCAGTGATTTGTTAGATACGCAGTATTTT.

The chain couples TRBV12-3 or TRBV12-4 to TRBJ1-1; 9 nucleotides match TRBD1. Germline trimming cut 5 bases from V and 4 bases from J; bases unmatched to any gene: 5. This CDR3 contains 14 residues. DNA for the CDR3: TGTGCCAGCAGTCCCGGGACAGGGCCCACTGAAGCTTTCTTT. This translates into CASSPGTGPTEAFF.

The J gene is TRBJ1-5, the V gene TRBV9; D possibly corresponds to TRBD1 (5 bases). The CDR3 is 16 amino acids. Per germline, CDR1 SGDLS and CDR2 YYNGEE. The V and J ends lost 4 bases and 3 bases respectively, with 17 bases between them. CDR3 sequence (DNA): TGTGCCAGCAGCCCTACCTGGGGGGGGGACAATCAGCCCCAGCATTTT. Encoded protein: CASSPTWGGDNQPQHF.

For the CDR3, the DNA is TGTGCCAGCAGCCTACAGGGACTCTACAATGAGCAGTTCTTC. Translated, it gives CASSLQGLYNEQFF. J is TRBJ2-1 and V is TRBV9, with D perhaps assigned TRBD1 or TRBD2 (6 bases each). CDR3 size: 14 residues. The germline V gene has CDR1 SGDLS and CDR2 YYNGEE. V shed 4 bases and J shed 3 bases, with 11 bases lying between them. Using reference TRBV9 and TRBJ2-1 for the parts outside the CDR3, the full variable domain is DSGVTQTPKHLITATGQRVTLRCSPRSGDLSVYWYQQSLDQGLQFLIQYYNGEERAKGNILERFSAQQFPDLHSELNLSSLELGDSALYFCASSLQGLYNEQFFGPGTRLTVL.

V is TRBV13 and J is TRBJ1-6; 7 positions agree with TRBD1. CDR3 size: 16 residues. CDR1 is PRHDT, CDR2 FYEKMQ, per germline (reference sequence). Trimming cost V 5 bases and J 4 bases; bases outside gene matches: 8. CDR3 in amino acids: CASSGDSEAYNSPLHF. CDR3 coding DNA: TGTGCCAGCAGCGGGGACAGTGAGGCATATAATTCACCCCTCCACTTT.

This chain uses TRBV27 with TRBJ1-1; D not certain. CDR1 and CDR2 from the germline V gene are MNHEY and SMNVEV (reference sequence). The CDR3 covers 15 residues. Trimming removed 5 bases from V and 3 bases from J, with 16 bases in between. The CDR3 DNA reads TGTGCCAGCAGTATCCTGACATCACCGCACACTGAAGCTTTCTTT. This gives the protein CASSILTSPHTEAFF.

The chain uses TRBV7-9 and TRBJ2-1; 13 bases match TRBD2. Germline loops: CDR1 SEHNR, CDR2 FQNEAQ (reference sequence). With 1 base clipped from V and 9 bases from J, the junction kept 6 bases outside the gene matches. The CDR3 has 16 residues. The CDR3: CASSLDTSGGASEQFF. In DNA form, the CDR3 reads TGTGCCAGCAGCTTAGACACTAGCGGGGGGGCCAGTGAGCAGTTCTTC.

This clonotype has just a few counts. The rearrangement joins TRBV13 to TRBJ2-1, with D possibly matching TRBD2 (5 bases). The CDR3 spans 15 residues. Trimming stripped 1 base from V and 0 bases from J, with 7 bases between. CDR1 PRHDT and CDR2 FYEKMQ come from the germline V gene (reference sequence). In DNA, the CDR3 is TGTGCCAGCAGCTTAGCTGGGAGCTCCTACAATGAGCAGTTCTTC. This gives the protein CASSLAGSSYNEQFF.

This chain uses TRBV29-1 with TRBJ2-7; the match to TRBD2 covers 9 bases. With V trimmed by 0 bases and J by 4 bases, 7 bases remained unmatched. Germline CDR1 reads SQVTM; CDR2 reads ANQGSEA. The CDR3 spans 15 residues. The CDR3 DNA reads TGCAGCGTTGAAGATCTAGCGGGGAAACCTTACGAGCAGTACTTC. It specifies CSVEDLAGKPYEQYF.

The chain has TRBV12-5 and TRBJ1-1; possibly TRBD1 for D (5 bases). The V end lost 0 bases, the J end lost 1 base, and 9 bases lay between the germline ends. The V gene's germline CDR1 is LGHNT and CDR2 FRNRAP. This CDR3 contains 15 residues. The CDR3 is CASGLVLGRNTEAFF. DNA of the CDR3: TGTGCTAGTGGTTTGGTACTGGGACGGAACACTGAAGCTTTCTTT.

The chain recombines TRBV7-3 with TRBJ2-3; 13 bases agree with TRBD2. V dropped 5 bases and J dropped 7; count of bases not matched to a gene: 9. Germline V gene data show CDR1 as SGHTA and CDR2 as FQGTGA. The CDR3 has 16 amino acids. This CDR3 reads CASSPGTSGAPYTQYF. Written as DNA, the CDR3 is TGTGCCAGCAGCCCCGGGACTAGCGGGGCCCCCTATACGCAGTATTTT.

The chain is built from TRBV7-2 and TRBJ2-1; 13 bases agree with TRBD2. J lost 9 bases, V lost 5 bases, and 7 bases had no gene match. The CDR3 runs to 15 residues. Germline CDR1 SGHTA, CDR2 FQGNSA. Here the CDR3 DNA reads TGTGCCAGCAGCGAGACTAGCGGGGGGTTCGGTGAGCAGTTCTTC. It yields the protein CASSETSGGFGEQFF.

The J gene is TRBJ1-1, the V gene TRBV5-1; the D gene is possibly TRBD1 (5 bases). Trimming took off 1 base at V and 6 bases at J, with 13 bases between the two ends. The V gene's germline CDR1 is SGHRS and CDR2 YFSETQ. This CDR3 comprises 14 residues. This CDR3 is CASSLFQGRPEAFF. The CDR3 DNA follows: TGCGCCAGCAGCTTGTTTCAGGGACGTCCTGAAGCTTTCTTT.

The chain carries TRBV3-1 and TRBJ1-6; no firm D call. The germline V gene has CDR1 LGHDT and CDR2 YNNKEL (reference sequence). V was pared by 3 bases and J by 6 bases, with 9 bases between. The CDR3 sequence is 14 residues long. Written as DNA, the CDR3 is TGTGCCAGCAGCCAGAGTCTGAGTAATTCACCCCTCCACTTT. Amino acid sequence: CASSQSLSNSPLHF.

The chain couples TRBV30 to TRBJ1-1; 7 positions agree with TRBD1. The CDR3 runs 12 residues. V shed 0 bases and J 8 bases; nucleotides not matched to a gene: 3. Germline CDR1 is GTSNPN and CDR2 is SVGIG (reference sequence). The DNA of the CDR3 is TGTGCCTGGAGTGTGGGGACAGACGAAGCTTTCTTT. This translates into CAWSVGTDEAFF.